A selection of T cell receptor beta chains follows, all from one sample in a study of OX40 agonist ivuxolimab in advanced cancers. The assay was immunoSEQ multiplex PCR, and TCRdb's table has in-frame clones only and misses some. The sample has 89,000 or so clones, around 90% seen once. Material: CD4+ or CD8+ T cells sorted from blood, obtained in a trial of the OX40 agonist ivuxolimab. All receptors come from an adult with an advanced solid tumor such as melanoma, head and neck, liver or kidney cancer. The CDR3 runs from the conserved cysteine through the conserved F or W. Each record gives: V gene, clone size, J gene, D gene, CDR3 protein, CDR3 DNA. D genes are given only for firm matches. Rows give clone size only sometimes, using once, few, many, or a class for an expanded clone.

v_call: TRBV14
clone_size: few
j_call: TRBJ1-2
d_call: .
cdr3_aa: CASSLGGFGYGYTF
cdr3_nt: TGTGCCAGCAGCCTGGGCGGGTTCGGCTATGGCTACACCTTC

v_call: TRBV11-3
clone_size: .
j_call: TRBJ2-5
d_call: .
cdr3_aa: CASSLWTQETQYF
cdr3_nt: TGTGCCAGCAGCTTATGGACGCAAGAGACCCAGTACTTC

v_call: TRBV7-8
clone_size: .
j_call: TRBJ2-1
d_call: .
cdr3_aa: CASRSTGVGNEQFF
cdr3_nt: TGTGCCAGCAGATCGACGGGGGTGGGCAATGAGCAGTTCTTC

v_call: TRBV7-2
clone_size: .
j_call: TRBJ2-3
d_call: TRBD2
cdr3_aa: CASSWGLAATDTQYF
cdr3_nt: TGTGCCAGCAGCTGGGGACTAGCGGCCACAGATACGCAGTATTTT

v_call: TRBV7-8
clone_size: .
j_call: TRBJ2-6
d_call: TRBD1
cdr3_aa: CASSPGQGIPGGANVLTF
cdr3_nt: TGTGCCAGCAGCCCCGGACAGGGGATCCCGGGAGGGGCCAACGTCCTGACTTTC

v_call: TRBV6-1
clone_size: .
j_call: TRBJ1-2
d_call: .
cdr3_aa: CASSESGLPYGYTF
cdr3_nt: TGTGCCAGCAGTGAATCCGGACTCCCGTATGGCTACACCTTC

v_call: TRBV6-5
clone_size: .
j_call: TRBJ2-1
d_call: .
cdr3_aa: CASSYEDSEGMNEQFF
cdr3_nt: TGTGCCAGCAGTTACGAGGACTCTGAGGGTATGAATGAGCAGTTCTTC

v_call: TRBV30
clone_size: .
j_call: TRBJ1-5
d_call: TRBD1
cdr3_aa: CAWSVGQGSQPQHF
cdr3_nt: TGTGCCTGGAGTGTCGGACAGGGTAGTCAGCCCCAGCATTTT

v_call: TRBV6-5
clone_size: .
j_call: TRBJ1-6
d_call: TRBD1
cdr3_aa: CASSLTGVSPLHF
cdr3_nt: TGTGCCAGCAGCTTGACAGGGGTCTCACCCCTCCACTTT

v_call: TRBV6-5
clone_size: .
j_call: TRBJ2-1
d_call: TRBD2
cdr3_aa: CASISTSGSFHEQFF
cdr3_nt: TGTGCCAGCATCTCGACTAGCGGGAGTTTCCATGAGCAGTTCTTC

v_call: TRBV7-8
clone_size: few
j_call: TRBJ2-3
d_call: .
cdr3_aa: CASSPVDTQYF
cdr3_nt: TGTGCCAGCAGCCCGGTGGATACGCAGTATTTT

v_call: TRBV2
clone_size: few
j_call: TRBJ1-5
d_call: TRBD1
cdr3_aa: CASSGGRGIQPQHF
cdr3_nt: TGTGCCAGCAGTGGGGGCAGGGGGATTCAGCCCCAGCATTTT

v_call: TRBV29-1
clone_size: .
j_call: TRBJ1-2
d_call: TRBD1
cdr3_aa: CSILTGGGYGYTF
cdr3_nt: TGCAGCATCTTAACAGGGGGCGGCTATGGCTACACCTTC

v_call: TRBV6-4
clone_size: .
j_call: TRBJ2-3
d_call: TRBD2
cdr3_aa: CASSPRTRRTDTQYF
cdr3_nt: TGTGCCAGCAGTCCACGGACTAGGCGCACAGATACGCAGTATTTT

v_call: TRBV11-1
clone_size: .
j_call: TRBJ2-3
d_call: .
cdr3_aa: CASSSLWGESTDTQYF
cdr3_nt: TGTGCCAGCAGCTCCCTTTGGGGGGAGAGCACAGATACGCAGTATTTT

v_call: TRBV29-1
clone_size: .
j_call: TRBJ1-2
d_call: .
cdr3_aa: CSVDSFGGGRGYGYTF
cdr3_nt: TGCAGCGTTGATTCTTTTGGCGGGGGCCGCGGCTATGGCTACACCTTC